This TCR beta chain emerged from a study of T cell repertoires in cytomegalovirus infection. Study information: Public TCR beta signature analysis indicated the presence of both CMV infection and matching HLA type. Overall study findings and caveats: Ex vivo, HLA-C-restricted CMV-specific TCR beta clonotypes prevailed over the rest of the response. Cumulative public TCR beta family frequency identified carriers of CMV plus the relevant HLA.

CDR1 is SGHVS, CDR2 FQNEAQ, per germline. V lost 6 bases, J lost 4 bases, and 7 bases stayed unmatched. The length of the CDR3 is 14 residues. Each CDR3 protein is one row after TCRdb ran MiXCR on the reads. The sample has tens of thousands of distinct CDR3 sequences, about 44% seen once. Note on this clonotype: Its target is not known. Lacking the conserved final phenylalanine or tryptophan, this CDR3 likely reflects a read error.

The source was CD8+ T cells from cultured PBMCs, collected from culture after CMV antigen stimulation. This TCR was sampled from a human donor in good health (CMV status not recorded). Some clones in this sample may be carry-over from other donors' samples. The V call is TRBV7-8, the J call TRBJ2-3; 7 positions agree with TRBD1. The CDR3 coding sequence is TGTGCCAGCAGTTCCGACAGGGCGGCAGATACGCAGTATTTG. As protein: CASSSDRAADTQYL.